Below, one TCR beta chain is given with its context. The sample belongs to a study of blood T cell repertoires in COVID-19. For the study at large: The cDNA or gDNA used as material had been derived from T cells, B-cell-depleted T cells, or PBMCs.

This CDR3 is built from 17 residues. CDR1 SNHLY and CDR2 FYNNEI come from the germline V gene. V lost 4 bases, J lost 0 bases, and 8 bases stayed unmatched. Source study methods: Quantification of nucleated cells was approximated via reference gene primer amplification. Here immunoSEQ multiplex PCR was the method, and the copy in TCRdb shows in-frame clones only, minus some. The V and J calls and clone size were taken over from that table, and D and trimming were inferred from the DNA. This table has about 140,000 clones, 60% to 85% appearing once. This chain links TRBV2 with TRBJ2-2; 7 bases are shared with TRBD1. Sequencing was carried out using peripheral blood. This TCR was sampled from an older woman with acute or convalescent COVID-19. CDR3: CASSVWLRGTNTGELFF. Written as DNA, the CDR3 is TGTGCCAGCAGTGTGTGGCTCAGGGGGACGAACACCGGGGAGCTGTTTTTT.